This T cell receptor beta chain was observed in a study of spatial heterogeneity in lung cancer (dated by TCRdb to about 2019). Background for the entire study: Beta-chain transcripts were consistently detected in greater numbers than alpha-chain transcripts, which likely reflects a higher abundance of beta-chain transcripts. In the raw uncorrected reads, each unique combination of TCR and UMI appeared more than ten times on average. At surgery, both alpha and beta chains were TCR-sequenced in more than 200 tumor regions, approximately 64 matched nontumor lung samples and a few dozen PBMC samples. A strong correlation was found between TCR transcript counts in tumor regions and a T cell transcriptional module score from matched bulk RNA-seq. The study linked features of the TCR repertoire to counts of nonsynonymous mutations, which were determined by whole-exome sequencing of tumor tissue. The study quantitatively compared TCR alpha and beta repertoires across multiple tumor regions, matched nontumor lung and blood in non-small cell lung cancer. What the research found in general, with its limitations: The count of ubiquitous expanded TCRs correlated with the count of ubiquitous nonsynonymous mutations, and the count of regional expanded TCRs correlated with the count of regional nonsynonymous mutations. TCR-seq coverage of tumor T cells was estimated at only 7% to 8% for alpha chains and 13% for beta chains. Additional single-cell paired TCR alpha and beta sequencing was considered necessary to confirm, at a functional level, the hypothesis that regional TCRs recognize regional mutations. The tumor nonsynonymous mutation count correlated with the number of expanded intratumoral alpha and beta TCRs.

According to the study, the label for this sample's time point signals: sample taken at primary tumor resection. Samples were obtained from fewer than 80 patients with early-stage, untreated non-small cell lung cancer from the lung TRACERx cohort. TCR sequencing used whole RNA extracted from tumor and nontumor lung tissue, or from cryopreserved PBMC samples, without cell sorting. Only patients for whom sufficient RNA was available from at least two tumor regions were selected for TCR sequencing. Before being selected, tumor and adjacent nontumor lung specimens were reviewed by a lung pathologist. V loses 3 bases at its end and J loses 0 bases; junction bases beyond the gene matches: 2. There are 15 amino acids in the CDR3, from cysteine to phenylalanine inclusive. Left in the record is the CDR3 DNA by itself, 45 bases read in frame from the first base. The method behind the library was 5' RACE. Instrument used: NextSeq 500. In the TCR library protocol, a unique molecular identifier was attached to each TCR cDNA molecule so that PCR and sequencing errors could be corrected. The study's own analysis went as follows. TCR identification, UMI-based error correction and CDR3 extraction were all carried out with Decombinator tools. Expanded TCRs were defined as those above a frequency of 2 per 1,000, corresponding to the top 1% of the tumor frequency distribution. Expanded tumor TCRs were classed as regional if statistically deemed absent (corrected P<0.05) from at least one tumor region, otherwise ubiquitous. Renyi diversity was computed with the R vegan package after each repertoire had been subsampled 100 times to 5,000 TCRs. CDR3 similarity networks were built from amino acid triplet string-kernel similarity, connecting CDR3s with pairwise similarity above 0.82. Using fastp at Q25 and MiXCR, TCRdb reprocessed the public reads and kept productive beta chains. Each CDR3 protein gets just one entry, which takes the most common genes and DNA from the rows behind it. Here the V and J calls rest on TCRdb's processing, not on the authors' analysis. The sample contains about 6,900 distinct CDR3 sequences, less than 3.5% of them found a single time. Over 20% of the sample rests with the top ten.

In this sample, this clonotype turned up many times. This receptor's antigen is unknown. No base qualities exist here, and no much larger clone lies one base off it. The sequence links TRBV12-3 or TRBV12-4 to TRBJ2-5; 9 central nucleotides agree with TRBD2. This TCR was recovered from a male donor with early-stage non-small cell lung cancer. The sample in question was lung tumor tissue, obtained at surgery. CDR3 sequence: CASSFAGGDQETQYF. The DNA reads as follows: TGTGCCAGCAGTTTCGCGGGAGGGGACCAAGAGACCCAGTACTTC.